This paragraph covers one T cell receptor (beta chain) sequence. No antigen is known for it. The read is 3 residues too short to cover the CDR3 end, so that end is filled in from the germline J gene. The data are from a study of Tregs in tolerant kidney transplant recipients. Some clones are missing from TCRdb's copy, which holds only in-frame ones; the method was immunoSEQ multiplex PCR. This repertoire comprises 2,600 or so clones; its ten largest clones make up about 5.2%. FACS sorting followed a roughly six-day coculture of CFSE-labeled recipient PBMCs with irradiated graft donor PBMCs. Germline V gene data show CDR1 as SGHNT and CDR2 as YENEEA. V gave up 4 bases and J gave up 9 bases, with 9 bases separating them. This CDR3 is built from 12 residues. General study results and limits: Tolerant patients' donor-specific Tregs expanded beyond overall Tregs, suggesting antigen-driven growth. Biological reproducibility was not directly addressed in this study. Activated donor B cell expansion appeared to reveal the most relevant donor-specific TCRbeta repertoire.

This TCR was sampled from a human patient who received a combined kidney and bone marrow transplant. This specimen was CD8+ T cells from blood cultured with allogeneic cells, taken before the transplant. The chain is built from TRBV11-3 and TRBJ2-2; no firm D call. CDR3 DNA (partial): TGTGCCAGCAGCTCCGTATCCCGGGAG. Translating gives CASSSVSRE. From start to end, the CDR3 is CASSSVSRELFF.